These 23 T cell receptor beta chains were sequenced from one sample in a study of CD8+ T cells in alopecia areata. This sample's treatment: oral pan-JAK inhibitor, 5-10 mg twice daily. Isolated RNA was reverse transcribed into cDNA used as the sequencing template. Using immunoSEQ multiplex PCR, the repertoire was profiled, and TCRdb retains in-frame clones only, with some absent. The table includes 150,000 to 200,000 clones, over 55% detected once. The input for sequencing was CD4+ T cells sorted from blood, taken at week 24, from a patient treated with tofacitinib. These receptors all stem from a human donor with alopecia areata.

The CDR3 region is CASSVNSGYGYTF. CDR3 DNA sequence: TGTGCCAGCAGCGTGAATTCCGGATACGGCTACACCTTC. V is TRBV9 and J is TRBJ1-2; no reliable D call. The germline V and J ends were trimmed by 2 bases and 8 bases, with 13 bases remaining between them. CDR1 and CDR2 (germline): SGDLS, YYNGEE. The CDR3 totals 13 residues.

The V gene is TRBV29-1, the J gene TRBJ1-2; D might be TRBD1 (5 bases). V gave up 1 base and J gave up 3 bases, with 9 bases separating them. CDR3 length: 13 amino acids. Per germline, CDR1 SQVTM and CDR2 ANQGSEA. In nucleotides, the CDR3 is TGCAGCGTTGAAGCAGACAGACACTATGGCTACACCTTC. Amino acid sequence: CSVEADRHYGYTF.

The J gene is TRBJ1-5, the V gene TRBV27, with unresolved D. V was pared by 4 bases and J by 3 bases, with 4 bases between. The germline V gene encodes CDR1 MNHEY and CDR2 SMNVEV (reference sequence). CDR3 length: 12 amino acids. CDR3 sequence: CASSSHNQPQHF. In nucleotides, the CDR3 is TGTGCCAGCAGTTCCCACAATCAGCCCCAGCATTTT.

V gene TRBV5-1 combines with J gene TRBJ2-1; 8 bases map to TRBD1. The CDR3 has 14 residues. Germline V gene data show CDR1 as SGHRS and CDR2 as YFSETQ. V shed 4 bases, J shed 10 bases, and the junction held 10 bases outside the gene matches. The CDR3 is CASSGNIGQGEQFF. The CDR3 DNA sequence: TGCGCCAGCAGCGGTAATATAGGACAGGGCGAGCAGTTCTTC.

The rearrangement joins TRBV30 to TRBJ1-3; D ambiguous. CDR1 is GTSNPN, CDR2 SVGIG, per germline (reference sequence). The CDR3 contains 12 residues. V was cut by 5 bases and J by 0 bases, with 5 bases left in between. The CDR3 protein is CAWSISGNTIYF. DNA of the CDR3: TGTGCCTGGTCCATCTCTGGAAACACCATATATTTT.

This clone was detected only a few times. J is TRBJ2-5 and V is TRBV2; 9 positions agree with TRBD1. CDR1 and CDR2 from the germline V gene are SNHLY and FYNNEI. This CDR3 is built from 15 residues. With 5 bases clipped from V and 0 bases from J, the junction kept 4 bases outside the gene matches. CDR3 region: CASSMDRGDQETQYF. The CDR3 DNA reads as TGTGCCAGCAGTATGGACAGGGGAGACCAAGAGACCCAGTACTTC. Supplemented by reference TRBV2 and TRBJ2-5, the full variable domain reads EPEVTQTPSHQVTQMGQEVILRCVPISNHLYFYWYRQILGQKVEFLVSFYNNEISEKSEIFDDQFSVERPDGSNFTLKIRSTKLEDSAMYFCASSMDRGDQETQYFGPGTRLLVL.

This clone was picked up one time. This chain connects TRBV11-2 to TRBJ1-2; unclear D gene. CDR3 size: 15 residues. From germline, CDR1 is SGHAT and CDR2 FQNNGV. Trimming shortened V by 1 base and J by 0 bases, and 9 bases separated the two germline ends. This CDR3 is CASSLGAKANYGYTF. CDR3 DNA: TGTGCCAGCAGCTTAGGCGCGAAAGCTAACTATGGCTACACCTTC.

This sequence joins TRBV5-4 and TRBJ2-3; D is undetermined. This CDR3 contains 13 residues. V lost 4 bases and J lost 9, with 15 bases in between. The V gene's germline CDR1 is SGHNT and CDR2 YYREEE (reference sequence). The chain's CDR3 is CASSIGPLVTQYF. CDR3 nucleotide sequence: TGTGCCAGCAGCATAGGACCCCTAGTCACGCAGTATTTT.

The CDR3 reads CASSLKTGWAGELFF. Written as DNA, the CDR3 is TGTGCCAGCAGTTTAAAGACAGGGTGGGCCGGGGAGCTGTTTTTT. The chain has TRBV5-6 and TRBJ2-2; 7 bases line up with TRBD1. Germline V gene sequence: CDR1 SGHDT, CDR2 YYEEEE. V gave up 5 bases and J gave up 6 bases; unmatched junction bases: 10. The CDR3 covers 15 residues.

CDR3 sequence: CASSLDRVAYNEQFF. Written as DNA, the CDR3 is TGCGCCAGCAGCTTGGACAGGGTTGCCTACAATGAGCAGTTCTTC. J is TRBJ2-1 and V is TRBV5-1; D perhaps matches TRBD1 (6 bases). CDR1 and CDR2 from the germline V gene are SGHRS and YFSETQ. Trimming shortened V by 0 bases and J by 2 bases, and 9 bases separated the two germline ends. The CDR3 totals 15 residues.

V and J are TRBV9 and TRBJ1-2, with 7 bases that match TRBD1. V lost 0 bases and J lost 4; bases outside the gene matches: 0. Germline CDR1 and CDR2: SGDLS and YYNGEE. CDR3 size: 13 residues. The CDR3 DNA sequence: TGTGCCAGCAGCGTAGGGGACAGCTATGGCTACACCTTC. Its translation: CASSVGDSYGYTF. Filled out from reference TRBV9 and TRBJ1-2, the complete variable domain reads DSGVTQTPKHLITATGQRVTLRCSPRSGDLSVYWYQQSLDQGLQFLIQYYNGEERAKGNILERFSAQQFPDLHSELNLSSLELGDSALYFCASSVGDSYGYTFGSGTRLTVV.

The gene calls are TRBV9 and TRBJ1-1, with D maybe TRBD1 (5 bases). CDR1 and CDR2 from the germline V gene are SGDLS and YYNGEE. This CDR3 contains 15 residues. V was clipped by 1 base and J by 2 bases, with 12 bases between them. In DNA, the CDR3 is TGTGCCAGCAGCGTATCGACAGAACTTAACACTGAAGCTTTCTTT. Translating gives CASSVSTELNTEAFF.

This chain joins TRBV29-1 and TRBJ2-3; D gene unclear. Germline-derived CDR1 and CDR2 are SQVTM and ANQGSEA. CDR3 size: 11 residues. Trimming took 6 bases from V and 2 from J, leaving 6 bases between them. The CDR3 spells CSVKHTDTQYF. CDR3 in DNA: TGCAGCGTGAAACACACAGATACGCAGTATTTT.

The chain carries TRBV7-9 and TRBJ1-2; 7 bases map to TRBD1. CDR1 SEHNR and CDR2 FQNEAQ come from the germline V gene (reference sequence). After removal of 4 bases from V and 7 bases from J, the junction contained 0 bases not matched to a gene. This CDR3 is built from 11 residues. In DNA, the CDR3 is TGTGCCAGCAGCTACAGGGGTGGCTACACCTTC. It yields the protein CASSYRGGYTF.

The CDR3 protein is CASSPGLAATGLFF. CDR3 nucleotides: TGTGCCAGCAGCCCGGGACTAGCTGCGACTGGGCTGTTTTTT. This sequence joins TRBV7-2 and TRBJ2-2; 9 bases match TRBD2. CDR1 and CDR2 from the germline V gene are SGHTA and FQGNSA. The CDR3 runs to 14 residues. Losses at the gene ends were 5 bases for V and 13 bases for J; bases not matched to a gene: 11.

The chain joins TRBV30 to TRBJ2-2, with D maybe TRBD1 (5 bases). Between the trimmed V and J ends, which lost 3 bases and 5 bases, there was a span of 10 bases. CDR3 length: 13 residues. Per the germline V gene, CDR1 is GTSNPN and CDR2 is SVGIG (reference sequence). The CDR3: CAWSRVETGELFF. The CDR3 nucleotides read TGTGCCTGGAGCAGGGTTGAGACCGGGGAGCTGTTTTTT.

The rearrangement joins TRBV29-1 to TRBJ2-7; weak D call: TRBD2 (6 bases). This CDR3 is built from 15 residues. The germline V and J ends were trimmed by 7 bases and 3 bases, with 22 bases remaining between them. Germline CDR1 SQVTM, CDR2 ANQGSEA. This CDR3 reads CSAIKNPGTFYEQYF. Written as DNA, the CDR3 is TGCAGCGCAATCAAGAACCCCGGGACTTTCTACGAGCAGTACTTC.

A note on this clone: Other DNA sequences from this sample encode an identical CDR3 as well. In DNA, the CDR3 is TGTGCCATCAGTGAGTCAGGAGAGACCCAGTACTTC. Its translation: CAISESGETQYF. The rearrangement uses TRBV10-3 and TRBJ2-5; D not certain. The CDR3 consists of 12 residues. The germline V gene has CDR1 ENHRY and CDR2 SYGVKD. Trimming pared 0 bases from V and 4 bases from J, leaving 3 bases between.

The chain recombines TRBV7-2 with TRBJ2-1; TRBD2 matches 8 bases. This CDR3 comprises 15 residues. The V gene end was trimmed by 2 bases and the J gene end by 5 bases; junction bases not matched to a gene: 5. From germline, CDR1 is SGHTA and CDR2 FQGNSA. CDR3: CASSLLGLVDNEQFF. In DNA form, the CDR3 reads TGTGCCAGCAGCTTACTGGGACTAGTCGACAATGAGCAGTTCTTC.

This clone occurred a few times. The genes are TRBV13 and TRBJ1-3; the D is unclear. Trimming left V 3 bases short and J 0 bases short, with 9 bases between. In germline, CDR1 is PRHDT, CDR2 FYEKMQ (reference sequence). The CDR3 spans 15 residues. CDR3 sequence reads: CASSFGRDSGNTIYF. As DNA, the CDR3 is TGTGCCAGCAGCTTTGGGAGAGACTCTGGAAACACCATATATTTT.

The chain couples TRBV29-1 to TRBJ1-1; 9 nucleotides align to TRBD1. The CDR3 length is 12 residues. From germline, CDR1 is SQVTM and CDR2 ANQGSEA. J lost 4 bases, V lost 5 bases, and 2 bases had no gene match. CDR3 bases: TGCAGCGTTACACAGGGGGCCACTGAAGCTTTCTTT. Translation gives CSVTQGATEAFF.

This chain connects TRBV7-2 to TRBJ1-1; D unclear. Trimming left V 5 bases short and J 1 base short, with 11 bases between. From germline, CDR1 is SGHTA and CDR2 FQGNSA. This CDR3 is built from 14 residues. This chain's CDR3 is CASSQWTGNTEAFF. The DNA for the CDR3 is TGTGCCAGCAGCCAATGGACGGGGAACACTGAAGCTTTCTTT.

The CDR3 sequence is CASSLGGKTDTQYF. DNA of the CDR3: TGTGCCAGCAGCTTAGGTGGGAAGACAGATACGCAGTATTTT. The chain combines TRBV7-3 with TRBJ2-3; D remains unclear. The CDR3 loop spans 14 amino acids. Germline V gene sequence: CDR1 SGHTA, CDR2 FQGTGA. Trimming pared 2 bases from V and 3 bases from J, leaving 9 bases between. Supplemented by reference TRBV7-3 and TRBJ2-3, the full variable domain reads GAGVSQTPSNKVTEKGKYVELRCDPISGHTALYWYRQSLGQGPEFLIYFQGTGAADDSGLPNDRFFAVRPEGSVSTLKIQRTERGDSAVYLCASSLGGKTDTQYFGPGTRLTVL.